This T cell receptor (beta chain) was documented in a study of T cell responses to AZD1222 COVID-19 vaccine. Overall study results and limits: Clonal diversity may have been underestimated, and the donors were mostly white British, with more females than males.

A note on this clone: Its antigen is as yet unknown.

V was clipped by 5 bases and J by 5 bases, with 10 bases between them. The CDR3 contains 12 residues. Method: immunoSEQ multiplex PCR; TCRdb's copy keeps in-frame clones and lacks some. The data show over 100,000 clones, with roughly 89% seen just once and 8.4% held by the top ten. Sequenced material: peripheral blood, taken on day 0 of AZD1222 vaccination. The receptor comes from an adult in good health. The V call is TRBV6-7, the J call TRBJ2-7; D unclear. TRBV6-7 is an ORF; its function is uncertain. Here the CDR3 reads CASSRSFHEQYF. Written as DNA, the CDR3 is TGTGCCAGCAGTCGCTCTTTCCACGAGCAGTACTTC.